A single sample is the source of the 3 T cell receptor beta chains below, sequenced in a study of T cells after yellow fever vaccination. A single record per CDR3 protein comes from TCRdb applying MiXCR to the 5' RACE reads. The sample lists hundreds of thousands of distinct CDR3 sequences, roughly a sixth occurring once. The sequencing here drew on PBMCs, taken before the yellow fever booster vaccination. Receptors originate from a man aged 18 to 30 who received the YFV17D yellow fever vaccine.

This chain uses TRBV7-9 with TRBJ2-7; no definite D call. Trimming shortened V by 5 bases and J by 5 bases, and 16 bases separated the two germline ends. From germline, CDR1 is SEHNR and CDR2 FQNEAQ (reference sequence). The CDR3 sequence is 14 residues long. For the CDR3, the DNA is TGTGCCAGCAGCCCCTTAGTATCGGTGCACGAGCAGTACTTC. Translated, it gives CASSPLVSVHEQYF.

The CDR3, as DNA: TGTGCCAGCAGTTTATACGGGGGGGACACTGAAGCTTTCTTT. Protein: CASSLYGGDTEAFF. V and J are TRBV27 and TRBJ1-1; D is perhaps TRBD1 (5 bases). CDR1 is MNHEY and CDR2 is SMNVEV in the germline V gene (reference sequence). The length of the CDR3 is 14 residues. Trimming removed 1 base from V and 3 bases from J, with 9 bases in between.

The rearrangement uses TRBV12-3 or TRBV12-4 and TRBJ2-4; a possible D gene is TRBD1 (5 bases). This CDR3 has 16 amino acids. With 6 bases removed from V and 1 base from J, the gap between germline ends came to 16 bases. This CDR3 reads CASSPGRVGAKNIQYF. The DNA for the CDR3 is TGTGCCAGCAGCCCGGGCAGGGTTGGGGCCAAAAACATTCAGTACTTC.